The present entry profiles one TCR beta chain with its context. No antigen is known for it. Receiving focal radiation plus CTLA-4 blockade with ipilimumab were patients who had chemo-refractory metastatic non-small-cell lung cancer. These data originate in a study of radiotherapy plus CTLA-4 blockade in lung cancer. Study context: Around 19% of enrolled patients responded objectively, and approximately 34% had disease control. Study-wide findings and caveats: Blood TCR clones of tumor origin expanded after radiotherapy plus ipilimumab. Reported findings show early blood T cell clone dynamics, with interferon-beta, best predicted response.

Germline-derived CDR1 and CDR2 are SGHTS and YDEGEE. The CDR3 has 15 amino acids. V lost 4 bases, J lost 4 bases, and 8 bases stayed unmatched. Assay used: immunoSEQ multiplex PCR; TCRdb lists only in-frame clones, some missing. The sample yields 53,000 or so clones, approximately 90% seen once. The sequence was obtained from a human donor with non-small cell lung cancer whose response to radiotherapy plus ipilimumab could not be evaluated. The chain uses TRBV5-8 and TRBJ1-2, with 9 bases aligning to TRBD1. The sequenced sample was peripheral blood, obtained from a patient treated with radiotherapy plus ipilimumab. The CDR3 DNA follows: TGTGCCAGCAGCGAGATGGGACAGGGCGGCTATGGCTACACCTTC. Amino acid sequence: CASSEMGQGGYGYTF. The variable domain in full, completed from reference TRBV5-8 and TRBJ1-2, reads EAGVTQSPTHLIKTRGQQATLRCSPISGHTSVYWYQQALGLGLQFLLWYDEGEERNRGNFPPRFSGRQFPNYSSELNVNALELEDSALYLCASSEMGQGGYGYTFGSGTRLTVV.